One T cell receptor (beta chain) is described in this entry. What it binds is not known. Per the germline V gene, CDR1 is SGHKS and CDR2 is YYEKEE (reference sequence). The CDR3 sequence is 12 residues long. This sample is part of a study of cytomegalovirus exposure and HLA in healthy donors. Study context: From HLA-typed donors, an early data release held 70 million to 100 million unique TCRs. Overall study findings and caveats: The investigators catalogued 150 or so TCR beta chains as cytomegalovirus-associated.

In the PCR, 60 Vbeta and 13 Jbeta primers were used. Using immunoSEQ multiplex PCR, the repertoire was profiled, and TCRdb retains in-frame clones only, with some absent. The sample carries about 220,000 clones, around 79% recorded once. This clonotype was sampled from a male donor in good health and CMV-seronegative. The rearrangement joins TRBV5-5 to TRBJ2-5; tentative D call: TRBD1 (6 bases). The DNA matches TRBJ2-7 better at its end, which makes the J call doubtful. The sequenced sample was PBMCs. The CDR3 loop is CASNHRDYEQYF. CDR3 DNA sequence: TGTGCCAGCAACCACAGGGACTACGAGCAGTACTTC.